This is a list of T cell receptor beta chains from one sample in a study of beta chain features in type 1 diabetes. Produced via immunoSEQ multiplex PCR; TCRdb's table is partial and in-frame only. The data show fewer than 400,000 clones, with roughly 8% seen just once and under 0.5% held by the top ten. Sequencing input: central memory CD4+ T cells from blood. Receptors were obtained from a woman between 18 and 29 years old in good health. CDR3s include the opening cysteine and the closing phenylalanine or tryptophan. D genes are given only for firm matches. Clone size, where shown, is once, few, many, or a class for clones that have expanded.

CDR3,DNA,J,V,D,size
CASSPQLGSNEKLFF,TGTGCCAGCAGCCCTCAACTCGGGAGTAATGAAAAACTGTTTTTT,TRBJ1-4,TRBV9,.,few
CASGTESYNEQFF,TGTGCCTCCGGGACAGAGTCCTACAATGAGCAGTTCTTC,TRBJ2-1,TRBV5-4,TRBD1,few
CANTRLGPPGCGYTF,TGTGCCAATACGAGATTAGGGCCGCCTGGGTGCGGCTACACCTTC,TRBJ1-2,TRBV25-1,.,.
CASSFLRGTHTDTQYF,TGTGCCAGCAGTTTTCTTCGCGGGACCCACACAGATACGCAGTATTTT,TRBJ2-3,TRBV2,.,few
CASSRPGDWKNNEQFF,TGTGCCAGCTCACGACCGGGGGACTGGAAAAACAATGAGCAGTTCTTC,TRBJ2-1,TRBV18,.,few
CASSLNPRTGEETQYF,TGCGCCAGCAGCTTGAATCCCCGGACAGGGGAAGAGACCCAGTACTTC,TRBJ2-5,TRBV5-1,TRBD1,.
CASRQLAEKRYEQYF,TGTGCCAGCAGACAACTAGCGGAGAAGCGCTACGAGCAGTACTTC,TRBJ2-7,TRBV27,TRBD2,few
CASSPSGGRSGNTIYF,TGTGCCAGCTCACCATCGGGCGGGCGTTCTGGAAACACCATATATTTT,TRBJ1-3,TRBV18,.,.
CASSERGPLQETQYF,TGTGCCAGCAGTGAACGGGGGCCGTTGCAGGAGACCCAGTACTTC,TRBJ2-5,TRBV2,.,.
CASSLSGRPYNEQFF,TGTGCCAGCAGCTTGTCCGGGAGGCCCTACAATGAGCAGTTCTTC,TRBJ2-1,TRBV5-6,TRBD2,.
CASSLRRGSYNEQFF,TGTGCCAGCAGCTTAAGACGGGGGTCCTACAATGAGCAGTTCTTC,TRBJ2-1,TRBV7-3,.,few
CASSLVPGSNQPQHF,TGTGCCAGCAGCTTGGTCCCAGGTAGCAATCAGCCCCAGCATTTT,TRBJ1-5,TRBV5-4,.,.
CASSKLAGVLYNEQFF,TGCGCCAGCAGCAAATTAGCGGGAGTGCTATACAATGAGCAGTTCTTC,TRBJ2-1,TRBV5-1,TRBD2,few
CASSDRTGGQPQHF,TGTGCCAGCAGTGATAGGACAGGGGGTCAGCCCCAGCATTTT,TRBJ1-5,TRBV2,TRBD1,.
CASSLSRGGQPQHF,TGTGCCAGCAGTTTGTCCAGGGGCGGTCAGCCCCAGCATTTT,TRBJ1-5,TRBV28,.,.
CASLRAGVGTDTQYF,TGTGCGTCCTTACGGGCAGGGGTTGGCACAGATACGCAGTATTTT,TRBJ2-3,TRBV28,.,many
CASSLQHTKNEQFF,TGTGCCAGCAGCTTACAACATACCAAAAATGAGCAGTTCTTC,TRBJ2-1,TRBV7-2,.,.
CASSLGLAGDSDTQYF,TGTGCCAGCAGTTTAGGGCTAGCGGGGGATTCAGATACGCAGTATTTT,TRBJ2-3,TRBV28,TRBD2,few
CASSLAGQPTYEQYF,TGTGCCAGCAGTTTAGCAGGACAGCCGACCTACGAGCAGTACTTC,TRBJ2-7,TRBV27,.,few
CASSAQGDTEAFF,TGTGCCAGCAGTGCACAGGGGGACACTGAAGCTTTCTTT,TRBJ1-1,TRBV6-4,TRBD1,.
CASSLYQGNTEAFF,TGCGCCAGCAGCTTGTACCAGGGAAACACTGAAGCTTTCTTT,TRBJ1-1,TRBV5-1,.,.
CASSGKLGLPSYNEQFF,TGTGCCAGCAGCGGCAAATTAGGGCTACCTTCCTACAATGAGCAGTTCTTC,TRBJ2-1,TRBV9,.,many
CASSQVIDQPQHF,TGCGCCAGCAGCCAAGTGATTGATCAGCCCCAGCATTTT,TRBJ1-5,TRBV4-3,.,few
CASSPTWGDSGNTIYF,TGTGCCAGCAGTCCAACCTGGGGGGACTCTGGAAACACCATATATTTT,TRBJ1-3,TRBV7-9,.,.
CASSDTGRSQETQYF,TGTGCCAGCAGTGATACAGGCCGGTCCCAAGAGACCCAGTACTTC,TRBJ2-5,TRBV6-1,.,few
CASSEAETQYF,TGTGCCAGCAGTGAAGCAGAGACCCAGTACTTC,TRBJ2-5,TRBV2,.,.
CASSPTRGEYEQYF,TGTGCCAGCAGTCCCACCCGCGGGGAATACGAGCAGTACTTC,TRBJ2-7,TRBV25-1,.,few
CASSFGQGRYEQYF,TGTGCCAGCAGCTTTGGACAGGGGAGGTACGAGCAGTACTTC,TRBJ2-7,TRBV5-6,TRBD1,few
CASSSSGGYGTDTQYF,TGTGCCAGCAGTTCCTCTGGGGGGTATGGCACAGATACGCAGTATTTT,TRBJ2-3,TRBV25-1,.,few
CASSYSGGGTGFAAFF,TGTGCCAGCAGTTACTCCGGTGGTGGGACGGGATTTGCAGCTTTCTTT,TRBJ1-1,TRBV6-5,.,few
CASSPRTSGDTQYF,TGTGCCAGCAGCCCCCGGACTAGCGGAGATACGCAGTATTTT,TRBJ2-3,TRBV9,TRBD2,many
CASSLGPGQGNYGYTF,TGCGCCAGCAGCTTGGGCCCGGGACAGGGCAACTATGGCTACACCTTC,TRBJ1-2,TRBV5-1,TRBD1,few
CASSLVRGRNTEAFF,TGTGCCAGCAGCTTAGTCCGAGGGAGGAACACTGAAGCTTTCTTT,TRBJ1-1,TRBV7-2,.,few
CASRPTPYYEQYF,TGTGCCAGCAGACCGACCCCCTACTACGAGCAGTACTTC,TRBJ2-7,TRBV6-1,.,.
CASSDFNYGYTF,TGTGCCAGCAGTGACTTTAACTATGGCTACACCTTC,TRBJ1-2,TRBV2,.,.
CASSEWGRSNEKLFF,TGTGCCAGCAGTGAATGGGGCAGGAGTAATGAAAAACTGTTTTTT,TRBJ1-4,TRBV25-1,.,many
CASSLAGGDGNEQFF,TGTGCCAGCAGCTTAGCGGGAGGCGATGGGAATGAGCAGTTCTTC,TRBJ2-1,TRBV7-2,.,few
CASSYSGQGNNEQFF,TGTGCCAGCAGTTACTCGGGACAGGGCAACAATGAGCAGTTCTTC,TRBJ2-1,TRBV6-5,TRBD1,few
CAITNLAGTGVYEQYF,TGTGCCATCACGAACCTTGCCGGGACAGGGGTTTACGAGCAGTACTTC,TRBJ2-7,TRBV10-3,TRBD1,few
CASSTGTTHNEQFF,TGTGCCAGCAGTACTGGGACTACGCACAATGAGCAGTTCTTC,TRBJ2-1,TRBV27,TRBD2,.
CASSMGTSGIYNEQFF,TGTGCCAGTAGTATGGGGACTAGCGGGATATACAATGAGCAGTTCTTC,TRBJ2-1,TRBV19,TRBD2,.
CASSYSSRGGTDTQYF,TGTGCCAGCAGTTACTCGTCGAGGGGGGGCACAGATACGCAGTATTTT,TRBJ2-3,TRBV6-6,.,few
CASSRFGTGTGNTIYF,TGTGCCAGCAGCCGTTTCGGGACAGGCACTGGAAACACCATATATTTT,TRBJ1-3,TRBV27,TRBD1,many
CASSLVRSPYSGANVLTF,TGTGCCAGCAGTTTAGTCAGGTCCCCCTATTCTGGGGCCAACGTCCTGACTTTC,TRBJ2-6,TRBV27,.,.
CSVVLAGRSTFF,TGCAGCGTTGTCTTGGCGGGTCGAAGTACGTTCTTC,TRBJ2-1,TRBV29-1,.,few
CAISESTRYEQYF,TGTGCCATCAGTGAGTCAACTCGCTACGAGCAGTACTTC,TRBJ2-7,TRBV10-3,.,few
CASSQVEGAGELFF,TGCGCCAGCAGCCAAGTTGAGGGTGCCGGGGAGCTGTTTTTT,TRBJ2-2,TRBV4-3,.,few
CASSQGGTGANVLTF,TGTGCCAGCAGCCAAGGGGGAACTGGGGCCAACGTCCTGACTTTC,TRBJ2-6,TRBV7-9,.,.
CASSLDYYEQFF,TGTGCCAGCAGCTTAGATTATTATGAGCAGTTCTTC,TRBJ2-1,TRBV7-8,.,few
CASSWGSGANVLTF,TGCGCCAGCAGCTGGGGCTCTGGGGCCAACGTCCTGACTTTC,TRBJ2-6,TRBV5-1,.,few
CASSSRETQYF,TGTGCCAGCAGTTCTCGAGAGACCCAGTACTTC,TRBJ2-5,TRBV28,.,few
CASSQDGAQVGELFF,TGCGCCAGCAGCCAAGATGGGGCTCAGGTCGGGGAGCTGTTTTTT,TRBJ2-2,TRBV4-3,.,few
CASSPPTGDYEQFF,TGTGCCAGCTCACCACCGACGGGAGACTATGAGCAGTTCTTC,TRBJ2-1,TRBV18,.,few
CASSPGVGIGYTEAFF,TGTGCCAGCTCACCAGGGGTTGGGATTGGGTACACTGAAGCTTTCTTT,TRBJ1-1,TRBV18,.,.
CASSLERGRGEQFF,TGTGCCAGCAGCTTAGAAAGGGGGCGGGGTGAGCAGTTCTTC,TRBJ2-1,TRBV7-2,.,many
CASSGTGGYEQYF,TGTGCCAGCTCTGGGACAGGGGGCTACGAGCAGTACTTC,TRBJ2-7,TRBV18,TRBD1,.